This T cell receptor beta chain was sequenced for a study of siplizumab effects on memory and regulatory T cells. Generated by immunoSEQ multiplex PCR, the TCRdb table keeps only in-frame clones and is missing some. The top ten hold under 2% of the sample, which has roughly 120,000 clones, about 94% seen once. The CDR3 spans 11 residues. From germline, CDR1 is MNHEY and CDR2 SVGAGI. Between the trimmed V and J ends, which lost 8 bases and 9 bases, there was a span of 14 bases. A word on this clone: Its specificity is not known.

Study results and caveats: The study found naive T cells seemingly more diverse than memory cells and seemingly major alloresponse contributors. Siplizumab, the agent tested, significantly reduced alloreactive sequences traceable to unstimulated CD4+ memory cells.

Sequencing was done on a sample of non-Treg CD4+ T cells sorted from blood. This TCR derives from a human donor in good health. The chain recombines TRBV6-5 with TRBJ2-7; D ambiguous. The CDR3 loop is CASRGPLGQYF. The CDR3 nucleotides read TGTGCCAGCCGTGGGCCCCTTGGGCAGTACTTC.